The 32 T cell receptor beta chains below were found in one sample sequenced in a study of blood T cell repertoires in COVID-19. Clones were read by immunoSEQ multiplex PCR, and TCRdb kept only the in-frame ones, dropping some. The sample includes more than 25,000 clones, 65% to 90% seen only once; the top ten take 13%. What was sequenced was peripheral blood. The receptors were sampled from a human donor in a cohort sampled during active COVID-19.

The chain links TRBV7-8 to TRBJ2-5; tentatively, D is TRBD2 (7 bases). This CDR3 is 14 amino acids long. Deletions cut 4 bases from V and 5 bases from J, with 14 bases between. The germline V gene has CDR1 SGHVS and CDR2 FQNEAQ. The CDR3 protein is CASSSTRGGETQYF. The CDR3 DNA follows: TGTGCCAGCAGCTCAACTAGGGGGGGGGAGACCCAGTACTTC.

The rearrangement joins TRBV19 to TRBJ1-5; no clear D gene. Germline V gene lookup returns CDR1 LNHDA and CDR2 SQIVND (reference sequence). V lost 5 bases and J 4 bases, leaving 21 bases between the germline ends. The CDR3 extends over 17 amino acids. The CDR3 loop is CASSYGPTRRDNQPQHF. In DNA, the CDR3 is TGTGCCAGTAGTTATGGCCCGACCAGGCGGGATAATCAGCCCCAGCATTTT.

The rearrangement links TRBV10-3 to TRBJ2-2; 7 bases are shared with TRBD1. The CDR3 has 15 amino acids. With 5 bases clipped from V and 4 bases from J, the junction kept 7 bases outside the gene matches. The germline CDR1 and CDR2 sequences are ENHRY and SYGVKD. In DNA form, the CDR3 reads TGTGCCATCAGTTGGGGACAGCGAGGCACCGGGGAGCTGTTTTTT. It encodes CAISWGQRGTGELFF.

CDR3 sequence: CASSLDRGRETQYF. CDR3 DNA: TGTGCCAGCAGTTTGGACAGGGGAAGGGAGACCCAGTACTTC. J is TRBJ2-5 and V is TRBV28; 9 nucleotides align to TRBD1. This CDR3 has 14 amino acids. Germline V gives CDR1 MDHEN, CDR2 SYDVKM. The V and J ends lost 3 bases and 5 bases, in that order; junction bases with no gene match: 4.

The J gene is TRBJ1-2, the V gene TRBV19, with TRBD1 matching over 8 bases. CDR1 and CDR2 from the germline V gene are LNHDA and SQIVND (reference sequence). This CDR3 spans 13 amino acids. V was pared by 5 bases and J by 8 bases, with 7 bases of the junction left unmatched. DNA of the CDR3: TGTGCCAGTAGTCCGACAGGGGTAGGAGGCTACACCTTC. This encodes CASSPTGVGGYTF. The full variable domain, its missing parts supplied by reference TRBV19 and TRBJ1-2, is DGGITQSPKYLFRKEGQNVTLSCEQNLNHDAMYWYRQDPGQGLRLIYYSQIVNDFQKGDIAEGYSVSREKKESFPLTVTSAQKNPTAFYLCASSPTGVGGYTFGSGTRLTVV.

The V gene is TRBV7-9, the J gene TRBJ1-2; 8 bases align to TRBD1. Trimming took 4 bases from V and 5 from J; bases not matched to a gene: 6. The CDR3 is made up of 14 amino acids. Per the germline V gene, CDR1 is SEHNR and CDR2 is FQNEAQ (reference sequence). As DNA, the CDR3 is TGTGCCAGCAGCTCACAGACAGGGGTTTATGGCTACACCTTC. It specifies CASSSQTGVYGYTF.

The chain couples TRBV7-2 to TRBJ2-5; unclear D gene. The V end lost 4 bases, the J end lost 4 bases, and 10 bases lay between the germline ends. Germline loops: CDR1 SGHTA, CDR2 FQGNSA. This CDR3 is built from 13 residues. The CDR3 here is CASSYSYAETQYF. The CDR3 DNA sequence: TGTGCCAGCAGCTACTCATACGCAGAGACCCAGTACTTC.

This clone has only one observation. The chain joins TRBV5-6 to TRBJ2-7; unclear D gene. With 2 bases removed from V and 1 base from J, the gap between germline ends came to 10 bases. The CDR3 has 14 amino acids. The germline gives CDR1 SGHDT, CDR2 YYEEEE. The CDR3 region has the DNA TGTGCCAGCAGCTTCGTGCAGGTATCCTACGAGCAGTACTTC. Amino acids: CASSFVQVSYEQYF. Using reference TRBV5-6 and TRBJ2-7 for the parts outside the CDR3, the full variable domain is DAGVTQSPTHLIKTRGQQVTLRCSPKSGHDTVSWYQQALGQGPQFIFQYYEEEERQRGNFPDRFSGHQFPNYSSELNVNALLLGDSALYLCASSFVQVSYEQYFGPGTRLTVT.

CDR3 nucleotides: TGTGCCAGCAGTCCTGGACTAGCGGGGGGTGGTACGCAGTATTTT. Translation: CASSPGLAGGGTQYF. The J gene is TRBJ2-3, the V gene TRBV2, with 14 bases identical to TRBD2. Germline V gives CDR1 SNHLY, CDR2 FYNNEI. Losses at the gene ends were 5 bases for V and 8 bases for J; bases not matched to a gene: 6. CDR3 length: 15 amino acids.

The V gene is TRBV5-1, the J gene TRBJ2-5; D not resolved. The germline V and J ends were trimmed by 3 bases and 5 bases, with 14 bases remaining between them. The germline V gene has CDR1 SGHRS and CDR2 YFSETQ. The CDR3 extends over 14 amino acids. The CDR3 DNA sequence: TGCGCCAGCAGCTCCGCCTGGGCGAAGGAGACCCAGTACTTC. This translates into CASSSAWAKETQYF. The full variable domain, completed using reference TRBV5-1 and TRBJ2-5, is KAGVTQTPRYLIKTRGQQVTLSCSPISGHRSVSWYQQTPGQGLQFLFEYFSETQRNKGNFPGRFSGRQFSNSRSEMNVSTLELGDSALYLCASSSAWAKETQYFGPGTRLLVL.

The CDR3 region is CASRPQLGRYGYTF. CDR3 coding DNA: TGTGCCAGCAGACCTCAGCTAGGTCGATATGGCTACACCTTC. J is TRBJ1-2 and V is TRBV27; D remains ambiguous. Germline V lookup: CDR1 MNHEY, CDR2 SMNVEV (reference sequence). This CDR3 region has 14 residues. V was cut by 6 bases and J by 5 bases, with 16 bases left in between.

This clone was observed once. The rearrangement joins TRBV19 to TRBJ1-4; TRBD1 matches at 10 bases. Germline loops: CDR1 LNHDA, CDR2 SQIVND (reference sequence). The J segment lost 0 bases and the V segment lost 6 bases, leaving 7 bases of the junction unmatched. The CDR3 runs to 17 residues. The CDR3 coding sequence is TGTGCCAGTAGCTCCGGGACAGGGGTCGCAACTAATGAAAAACTGTTTTTT. Translated, it gives CASSSGTGVATNEKLFF.

The J gene is TRBJ2-3, the V gene TRBV27; TRBD2 matches at 14 bases. V shed 7 bases, J shed 7 bases, and the junction held 10 bases outside the gene matches. The CDR3 is 16 residues long. Per germline, CDR1 MNHEY and CDR2 SMNVEV (reference sequence). This CDR3 is CASTRHGLAGGYTQYF. CDR3 bases: TGTGCCAGCACTAGACACGGACTAGCGGGGGGTTATACGCAGTATTTT.

The genes are TRBV19 and TRBJ2-1; D not certain. This CDR3 is 10 amino acids long. V was cut by 10 bases and J by 4 bases, with 5 bases left in between. Germline V gene lookup returns CDR1 LNHDA and CDR2 SQIVND (reference sequence). The chain's CDR3 is CAILYNEQFF. The CDR3 region has the DNA TGTGCCATCTTGTACAATGAGCAGTTCTTC.

The rearrangement joins TRBV27 to TRBJ1-6; 8 bases are a match to TRBD1. The germline V gene encodes CDR1 MNHEY and CDR2 SMNVEV (reference sequence). This CDR3 region has 15 residues. After removal of 7 bases from V and 3 bases from J, the junction contained 5 bases not matched to a gene. The chain's CDR3 is CASTRGQDYNSPLHF. CDR3 DNA sequence: TGTGCCAGCACCAGGGGGCAAGACTATAATTCACCCCTCCACTTT.

This rearrangement joins TRBV14 to TRBJ2-5, with 8 nucleotides matching TRBD1. The length of the CDR3 is 13 residues. Losses at the gene ends were 5 bases for V and 4 bases for J; bases not matched to a gene: 3. Germline-derived CDR1 and CDR2 are SGHDN and FVKESK. The CDR3 loop reads CASSFGTGETQYF. The CDR3 DNA sequence: TGTGCCAGCAGCTTCGGGACAGGAGAGACCCAGTACTTC.

The rearrangement links TRBV18 to TRBJ2-7, with a possible D match to TRBD1 (5 bases). Germline V gene sequence: CDR1 KGHSH, CDR2 LQKENI. The germline V and J ends were trimmed by 0 bases and 3 bases, with 9 bases remaining between them. This CDR3 is 14 amino acids long. CDR3 in DNA: TGTGCCAGCTCACCACCGTCCAGGGACTACGAGCAGTACTTC. Its protein is CASSPPSRDYEQYF.

In nucleotides, the CDR3 is TGTGCCAGCAGCTTAGCCCTGGGGCATGACCTAGATGGCTACACCTTC. Residues: CASSLALGHDLDGYTF. The chain has TRBV7-9 and TRBJ1-2; D may be TRBD1 (5 bases). Germline lookup yields CDR1 SEHNR and CDR2 FQNEAQ (reference sequence). The CDR3 runs 16 residues. Trimming left V 0 bases short and J 6 bases short, with 17 bases between.

This chain uses TRBV6-6 with TRBJ1-1; 7 bases fit TRBD1. J lost 7 bases, V lost 6 bases, and 8 bases had no gene match. The CDR3 loop spans 13 amino acids. The V gene's germline CDR1 is MNHNY and CDR2 SVGAGI (reference sequence). The CDR3 spells CASSSQTGLEAFF. The CDR3 nucleotides are TGTGCCAGCAGCAGCCAGACAGGGCTTGAAGCTTTCTTT.

This rearrangement joins TRBV4-1 to TRBJ1-2; 9 positions agree with TRBD1. Germline loops: CDR1 MGHRA, CDR2 YSYEKL. CDR3 length equals 14 residues. The junction had 9 bases not matched to a gene; V was cut back by 4 bases and J by 9 bases. The CDR3, as DNA: TGCGCCAGCAGCCGGCAGGACAGGGGAGAAAGCTACACCTTC. Its translation: CASSRQDRGESYTF.

Worth noting for this clone: This same CDR3 is encoded by further DNA sequences in the sample. DNA of the CDR3: TGTGCCAGCAGCAAAGGAGGTGGGGGACTAGCGGGGGAGCCATGTGGCGGAGAGCAGTACTTC. It specifies CASSKGGGGLAGEPCGGEQYF. V usage is TRBV21-1 and J usage is TRBJ2-7; TRBD2 is the table's D call, not checked against the DNA. TRBV21-1 is termed a pseudogene. The CDR3 has 21 amino acids.

This clone was counted once. The chain employs TRBV12-5 and TRBJ2-2, with a tentative D call TRBD1 (8 bases). Trimming pared 5 bases from V and 3 bases from J, leaving 13 bases between. Germline V CDR1 and CDR2: LGHNT, FRNRAP. The CDR3 contains 15 residues. CDR3 sequence reads: CASGPQGGDTGELFF. CDR3 DNA: TGTGCTAGTGGTCCACAGGGGGGGGACACCGGGGAGCTGTTTTTT.

The chain links TRBV19 to TRBJ1-1; 9 positions agree with TRBD1. This CDR3 is built from 17 residues. Trimming at V came to 3 bases and at J to 0 bases, leaving 8 bases not matched to a gene. From germline, CDR1 is LNHDA and CDR2 SQIVND (reference sequence). The CDR3 DNA reads TGTGCCAGTAGTATCCGGGACAGGGCGAGGGTGAACACTGAAGCTTTCTTT. Protein sequence: CASSIRDRARVNTEAFF.

V usage is TRBV4-1 and J usage is TRBJ2-6, with TRBD1 identical over 8 bases. Trimming at V came to 0 bases and at J to 0 bases, leaving 10 bases not matched to a gene. This CDR3 comprises 20 residues. The germline gives CDR1 MGHRA, CDR2 YSYEKL. CDR3 bases: TGCGCCAGCAGCCAAGAGAGAGGGGACAGGCTCAACTCTGGGGCCAACGTCCTGACTTTC. Protein: CASSQERGDRLNSGANVLTF.

The V and J genes are TRBV7-6 and TRBJ2-5; D not resolved. The CDR3 runs to 13 residues. V shed 5 bases and J shed 5 bases, with 12 bases lying between them. CDR1 is SGHVS, CDR2 FNYEAQ, per germline. CDR3 protein: CASSPRKAETQYF. CDR3 in DNA: TGTGCCAGCAGCCCCCGCAAAGCGGAGACCCAGTACTTC.

The chain has TRBV12-3 or TRBV12-4 and TRBJ2-5, with D uncertain. V lost 5 bases and J lost 5, with 6 bases in between. The length of the CDR3 is 11 residues. The CDR3 is CASSIRETQYF. CDR3 bases: TGTGCCAGCAGTATCCGGGAGACCCAGTACTTC.

The chain couples TRBV19 to TRBJ1-5, with a weak D call TRBD1 (6 bases). Germline CDR1 and CDR2: LNHDA and SQIVND (reference sequence). The CDR3 loop spans 15 amino acids. V was shortened by 3 bases and J by 0 bases, with 9 bases between the two germline ends. The CDR3 spells CASSMTGYSNQPQHF. CDR3 nucleotide sequence: TGTGCCAGTAGTATGACAGGCTATAGCAATCAGCCCCAGCATTTT.

Written as DNA, the CDR3 is TGTGCCAGCAGCGTTGGCATGGAAGCGGGTACGCAGTATTTT. It codes for CASSVGMEAGTQYF. The V and J genes are TRBV7-8 and TRBJ2-3; D is perhaps TRBD2 (6 bases). The CDR3 consists of 14 residues. Per germline, CDR1 SGHVS and CDR2 FQNEAQ. Trimming cost V 5 bases and J 8 bases, with 17 bases left between them.

The gene calls are TRBV7-9 and TRBJ2-3; perhaps TRBD1 as D (7 bases). Germline CDR1 reads SEHNR; CDR2 reads FQNEAQ (reference sequence). This CDR3 is built from 15 residues. V lost 4 bases and J 2 bases, leaving 13 bases between the germline ends. CDR3: CASSSRGASTDTQYF. The CDR3 DNA reads TGTGCCAGCAGCTCCAGGGGGGCTTCCACAGATACGCAGTATTTT.

The chain joins TRBV10-3 to TRBJ2-1, with 10 bases aligning to TRBD1. The CDR3 length is 15 residues. Germline V gene data show CDR1 as ENHRY and CDR2 as SYGVKD. Trimming cost V 8 bases and J 8 bases; bases outside gene matches: 12. The chain's CDR3 is CAIGPRGQGSDEQFF. DNA for the CDR3: TGTGCCATCGGACCCCGGGGACAGGGGAGCGATGAGCAGTTCTTC.

V usage is TRBV7-9 and J usage is TRBJ1-2, with D tentatively TRBD1 (5 bases). Germline CDR1 reads SEHNR; CDR2 reads FQNEAQ (reference sequence). The CDR3 consists of 13 residues. Trimming cost V 7 bases and J 3 bases, with 12 bases left between them. The CDR3 sequence: CASNSPRDYGYTF. In DNA form, the CDR3 reads TGTGCCAGCAACTCTCCCAGGGACTATGGCTACACCTTC.

This clone has just a few counts. CDR3 sequence reads: CASSPGSRNTIYF. Written as DNA, the CDR3 is TGCGCCAGCAGCCCGGGGAGCCGAAACACCATATATTTT. V is TRBV5-1 and J is TRBJ1-3; no definite D call. V shed 4 bases and J shed 5 bases, with 10 bases lying between them. Germline assignment: CDR1 SGHRS and CDR2 YFSETQ. The length of the CDR3 is 13 residues.